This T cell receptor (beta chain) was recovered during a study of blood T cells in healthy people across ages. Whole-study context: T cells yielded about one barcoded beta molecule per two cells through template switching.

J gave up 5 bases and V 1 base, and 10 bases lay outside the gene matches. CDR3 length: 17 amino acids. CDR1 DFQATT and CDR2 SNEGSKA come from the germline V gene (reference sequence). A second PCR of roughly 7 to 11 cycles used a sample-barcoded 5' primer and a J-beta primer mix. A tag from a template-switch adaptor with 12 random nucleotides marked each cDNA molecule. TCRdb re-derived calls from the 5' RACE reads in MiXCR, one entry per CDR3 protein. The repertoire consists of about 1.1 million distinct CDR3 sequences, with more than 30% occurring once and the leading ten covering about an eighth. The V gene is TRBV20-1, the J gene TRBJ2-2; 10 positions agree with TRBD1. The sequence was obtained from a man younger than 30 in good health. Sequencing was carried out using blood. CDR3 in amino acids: CSARGLQPGQGTGELFF. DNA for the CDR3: TGCAGTGCTAGAGGGCTTCAACCGGGACAGGGGACCGGGGAGCTGTTTTTT.